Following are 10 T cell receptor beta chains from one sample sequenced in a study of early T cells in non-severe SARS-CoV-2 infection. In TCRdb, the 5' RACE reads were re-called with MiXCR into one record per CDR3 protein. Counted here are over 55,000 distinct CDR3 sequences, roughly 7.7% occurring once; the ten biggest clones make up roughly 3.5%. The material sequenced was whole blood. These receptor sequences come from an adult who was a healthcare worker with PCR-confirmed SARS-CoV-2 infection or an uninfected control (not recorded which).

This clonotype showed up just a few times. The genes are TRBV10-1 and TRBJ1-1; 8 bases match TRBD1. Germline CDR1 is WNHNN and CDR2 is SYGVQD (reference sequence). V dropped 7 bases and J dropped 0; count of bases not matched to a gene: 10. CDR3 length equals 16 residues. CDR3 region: CASNLQRDRMNTEAFF. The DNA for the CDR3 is TGCGCCAGCAATCTACAGCGGGACAGGATGAACACTGAAGCTTTCTTT.

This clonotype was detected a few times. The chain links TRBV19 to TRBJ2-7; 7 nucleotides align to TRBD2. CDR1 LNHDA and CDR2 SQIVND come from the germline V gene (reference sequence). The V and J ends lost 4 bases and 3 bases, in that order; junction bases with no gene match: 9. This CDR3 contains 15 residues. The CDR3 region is CASSTPAGTRYEQYF. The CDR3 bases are TGTGCCAGTAGTACCCCAGCGGGAACGCGCTACGAGCAGTACTTC.

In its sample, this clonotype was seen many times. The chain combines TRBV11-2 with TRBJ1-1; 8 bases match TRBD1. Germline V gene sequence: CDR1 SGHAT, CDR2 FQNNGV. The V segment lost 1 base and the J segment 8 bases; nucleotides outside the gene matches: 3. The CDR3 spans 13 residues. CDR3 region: CASSLGDRLEAFF. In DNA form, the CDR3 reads TGTGCCAGCAGCTTAGGGGACAGGTTGGAAGCTTTCTTT.

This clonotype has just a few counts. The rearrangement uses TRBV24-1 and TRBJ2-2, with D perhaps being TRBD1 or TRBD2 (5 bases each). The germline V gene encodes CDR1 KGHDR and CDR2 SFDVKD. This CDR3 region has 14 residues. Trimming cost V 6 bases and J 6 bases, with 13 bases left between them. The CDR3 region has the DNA TGTGCCACCAGTAGGGTTGGGGGTGCCGGGGAGCTGTTTTTT. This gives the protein CATSRVGGAGELFF.

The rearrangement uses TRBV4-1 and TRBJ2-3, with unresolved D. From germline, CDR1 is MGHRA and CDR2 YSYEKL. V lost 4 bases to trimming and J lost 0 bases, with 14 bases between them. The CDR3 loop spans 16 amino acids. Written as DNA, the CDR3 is TGCGCCAGCAGCCCCAAAAAAACCGCCAGCACAGATACGCAGTATTTT. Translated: CASSPKKTASTDTQYF.

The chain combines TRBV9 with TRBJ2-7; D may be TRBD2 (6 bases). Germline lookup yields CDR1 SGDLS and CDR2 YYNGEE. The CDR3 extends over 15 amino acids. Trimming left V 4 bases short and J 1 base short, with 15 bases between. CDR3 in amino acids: CASSPGGKGSYEQYF. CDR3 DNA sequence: TGTGCCAGCAGCCCCGGAGGGAAGGGGTCCTACGAGCAGTACTTC.

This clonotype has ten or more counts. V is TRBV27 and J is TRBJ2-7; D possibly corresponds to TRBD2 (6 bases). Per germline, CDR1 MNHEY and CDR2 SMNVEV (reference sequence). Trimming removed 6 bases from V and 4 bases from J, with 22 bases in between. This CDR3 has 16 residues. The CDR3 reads CASRPVGSGVKYEQYF. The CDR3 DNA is TGTGCCAGCAGACCGGTCGGATCGGGAGTAAAGTACGAGCAGTACTTC.

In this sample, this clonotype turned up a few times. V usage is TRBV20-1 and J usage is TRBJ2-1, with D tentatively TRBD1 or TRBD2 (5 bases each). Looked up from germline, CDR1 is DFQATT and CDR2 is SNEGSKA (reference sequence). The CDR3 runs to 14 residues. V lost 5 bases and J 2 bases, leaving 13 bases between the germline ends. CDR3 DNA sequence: TGCAGTGCTGGTGGACAAGCGGCCTACAATGAGCAGTTCTTC. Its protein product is CSAGGQAAYNEQFF.

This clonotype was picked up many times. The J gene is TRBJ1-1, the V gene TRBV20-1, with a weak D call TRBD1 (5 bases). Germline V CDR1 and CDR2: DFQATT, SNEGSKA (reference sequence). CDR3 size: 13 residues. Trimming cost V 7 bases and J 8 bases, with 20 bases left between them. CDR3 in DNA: TGCAGTGGCCCAAAAAGACTCGAGGGGGAAGCTTTCTTT. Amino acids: CSGPKRLEGEAFF.

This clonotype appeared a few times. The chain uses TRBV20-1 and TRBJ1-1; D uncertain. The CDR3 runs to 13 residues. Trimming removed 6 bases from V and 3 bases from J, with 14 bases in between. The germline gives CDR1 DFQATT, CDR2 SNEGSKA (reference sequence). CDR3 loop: CSAGRLGDTEAFF. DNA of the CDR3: TGCAGTGCGGGAAGACTTGGGGACACTGAAGCTTTCTTT.